This T cell receptor (beta chain) is drawn from a study of blood T cell repertoires in COVID-19. Overall study: Sites in the United States, Italy and Spain provided acute and convalescent COVID-19 samples. T cells, B-cell-depleted T cells, or PBMCs provided the cDNA or gDNA that served as material.

Germline-derived CDR1 and CDR2 are SGHRS and YFSETQ. This CDR3 region has 15 residues. V lost 0 bases to trimming and J lost 6 bases, with 15 bases between them. Per the authors' pipeline: How many nucleated cells were present was estimated from reference gene primer amplification. TCRdb keeps only in-frame clones here, not all; method: immunoSEQ multiplex PCR. That table supplies the V and J calls and clone size; D and trimming were determined from the DNA. Of fewer than 110,000 clones listed, over 80% are singletons. Sequencing was performed on peripheral blood. The clonotype comes from a man between 45 and 60 years old with active COVID-19. This sequence joins TRBV5-1 and TRBJ1-2; D remains unclear. The CDR3 sequence: CASSLAGAEWDGYTF. Here the CDR3 DNA reads TGCGCCAGCAGCTTGGCGGGTGCAGAGTGGGATGGCTACACCTTC.